These T cell receptor beta chains were read from a single sample in a study of blood T cell repertoires in COVID-19. Some clones are missing from TCRdb's copy, which holds only in-frame ones; the method was immunoSEQ multiplex PCR. The table shows some 200,000 clones, with less than 95% occurring only once. The specimen sequenced was peripheral blood. Receptor source: a man aged 30 to 39 with COVID-19, enrolled during active disease. Each CDR3 is given with its conserved first and last residue.

V gene,J gene,CDR3 protein
TRBV5-1,TRBJ1-2,CASSLAGQIHYGYTF
TRBV9,TRBJ2-2,CASSSGGGKKRTGELFF
TRBV6-1,TRBJ1-3,CASSEFAGSSGNTIYF
TRBV7-2,TRBJ1-2,CASSKPFGTTNYGYTF
TRBV19,TRBJ2-7,CASSMEEGVNEQYF
TRBV9,TRBJ1-2,CASSPGGLTGGYTF
TRBV19,TRBJ2-1,CASSINGQAYNEQFF
TRBV5-4,TRBJ1-1,CASSGTVMNTEAFF
TRBV5-1,TRBJ1-2,CASSLVPGTGALGGGYTF
TRBV12-3/TRBV12-4,TRBJ2-7,CASRPTASYEQYF
TRBV6-5,TRBJ1-2,CASSSRQGPHGYTF
TRBV30,TRBJ1-2,CAWGQGSYGYTF
TRBV4-1,TRBJ2-1,CASSQVYSEKGNEQFF
TRBV15,TRBJ1-1,CATSRTGALNTEAFF
TRBV3-1/TRBV3-2,TRBJ1-2,CASSRGQAEGYTF
TRBV19,TRBJ1-6,CASSMGGMNSPLHF
TRBV30,TRBJ2-7,CAWEQGRSYEQYF
TRBV2,TRBJ1-6,CASSGFQTRDYNSPLHF
TRBV5-1,TRBJ1-1,CASSPTGDTEAFF
TRBV30,TRBJ1-1,CAWSGTPGGNTEAFF
TRBV2,TRBJ1-1,CASSVNLAGLAFF
TRBV13,TRBJ1-4,CASSLRALRGLSSDEKLFF
TRBV18,TRBJ2-3,CASSPPADTQYF
TRBV6-5,TRBJ1-1,CATLDGLNTEAFF
TRBV6-5,TRBJ2-3,CASSPREYTQYF
TRBV2,TRBJ2-4,CASSEGGSGIQYF
TRBV5-1,TRBJ1-3,CASSTGVRSGNTIYF
TRBV3-1/TRBV3-2,TRBJ1-2,CASSQGQGGGYTF
TRBV7-3,TRBJ1-6,CASSAGLNSPLHF
TRBV5-4,TRBJ2-2,CASSLGANTGELFF
TRBV18,TRBJ1-2,CASSPAARQPYGYTF
TRBV6-5,TRBJ2-5,CASSYLQRVSQETQYF
TRBV19,TRBJ1-5,CASSIVGQLSNQPQHF
TRBV19,TRBJ2-7,CASGRTGSSYEQYF
TRBV25-1,TRBJ1-1,CASSGRHREAFF
TRBV7-4,TRBJ1-2,CASSLLGTGIEGYTF
TRBV19,TRBJ2-3,CASSIPQGSTDTQYF
TRBV12-5,TRBJ2-2,CASGLTPGQGSGELFF
TRBV19,TRBJ1-4,CASGPQGMGNEKLFF
TRBV29-1,TRBJ2-3,CSVEPVGTDTQYF
TRBV2,TRBJ2-7,CASSGTDEQYF
TRBV4-1,TRBJ1-2,CASSQASTGNYGYTF
TRBV5-1,TRBJ2-7,CASSLVGTQHEQYF
TRBV6-5,TRBJ2-1,CASSYSGQGHNEQFF
TRBV2,TRBJ1-3,CASSEEGQDASGNTIYF
TRBV9,TRBJ1-2,CASSARGQGNGYTF
TRBV19,TRBJ1-1,CATHPGTYTRTEAFF
TRBV7-9,TRBJ1-6,CASSTRDSYLHF